The following is a TCR beta chain sequence with its context. This CDR3 comprises 13 residues. Trimming took 4 bases from V and 5 from J, leaving 11 bases between them. Per germline, CDR1 MGHDK and CDR2 SYGVNS. Original processing notes: Amplification of reference gene primers was used by the study to estimate nucleated cell counts. This table comes from immunoSEQ multiplex PCR, and its TCRdb copy is limited to in-frame clones, with some not included. V and J calls and clone size follow that table, whereas D and trimming were derived from the DNA. In the table there are roughly 87,000 clones, 86% of which are singletons. These data belong to a study of blood T cell repertoires in COVID-19. Study information: Donors in the United States, Italy and Spain gave samples during acute or convalescent COVID-19. The analysed material was cDNA or gDNA that came from T cells, B-cell-depleted T cells, or PBMCs.

The chain employs TRBV25-1 and TRBJ1-2, with D possibly being TRBD1 (6 bases). The clonotype originates from a human donor in a cohort sampled during active COVID-19. Sequencing used peripheral blood. This CDR3 reads CASSATGRYGYTF. The CDR3, as DNA: TGTGCCAGCAGTGCTACAGGGCGTTATGGCTACACCTTC.